Below, 23 T cell receptor beta chains from the same sample are listed, as sequenced in a study of cytomegalovirus exposure and HLA in healthy donors. Vbeta (60) and Jbeta (13) primers were used in the PCR. Profiling relied on immunoSEQ multiplex PCR, and the TCRdb table lists in-frame clones only, not all of them. The table lists roughly 150,000 clones, around 67% of them singletons. The sequenced sample was PBMCs. Source of these receptors: a woman younger than 30 in good health and CMV-seronegative.

The chain has TRBV13 and TRBJ1-3; D not resolved. Germline-derived CDR1 and CDR2 are PRHDT and FYEKMQ (reference sequence). Trimming removed 5 bases at V and 0 bases at J, with 11 bases between. This CDR3 has 15 residues. Written as DNA, the CDR3 is TGTGCCAGCAGCCGAAACGGTAACTCTGGAAACACCATATATTTT. Protein: CASSRNGNSGNTIYF.

The V gene is TRBV5-1, the J gene TRBJ1-6, with 8 bases matching TRBD1. The junction had 6 bases not matched to a gene; V was cut back by 4 bases and J by 9 bases. Germline V gene data show CDR1 as SGHRS and CDR2 as YFSETQ. CDR3 length: 14 residues. CDR3 bases: TGCGCCAGCAGCACGGACAGGGAGGTTTCACCCCTCCACTTT. Translated: CASSTDREVSPLHF.

CDR3 bases: TGCGCCAGCAGCTCCCCGAGTGCCTACAATGAGCAGTTCTTC. Amino acid sequence: CASSSPSAYNEQFF. The chain combines TRBV5-1 with TRBJ2-1; D is unclear. The V gene lost 3 bases and the J gene lost 2 bases, with 9 bases spanning the gap. CDR1 and CDR2 from the germline V gene are SGHRS and YFSETQ. There are 14 residues in the CDR3.

The chain is built from TRBV18 and TRBJ2-3, with 7 nucleotides matching TRBD1. Trimming at V came to 3 bases and at J to 1 base, leaving 19 bases not matched to a gene. The length of the CDR3 is 20 residues. The germline gives CDR1 KGHSH, CDR2 LQKENI. CDR3 in DNA: TGTGCCAGCTCACCGAGGGGGCAGGGCGTCTCCTTACGTGGCACAGATACGCAGTATTTT. This gives the protein CASSPRGQGVSLRGTDTQYF. Supplemented by reference TRBV18 and TRBJ2-3, the full variable domain reads NAGVMQNPRHLVRRRGQEARLRCSPMKGHSHVYWYRQLPEEGLKFMVYLQKENIIDESGMPKERFSAEFPKEGPSILRIQQVVRGDSAAYFCASSPRGQGVSLRGTDTQYFGPGTRLTVL.

The table lists this clone with a few counts. V usage is TRBV13 and J usage is TRBJ1-1; D not resolved. This CDR3 is built from 14 residues. Germline loops: CDR1 PRHDT, CDR2 FYEKMQ (reference sequence). V was cut by 3 bases and J by 8 bases, with 16 bases left in between. The CDR3 region has the DNA TGTGCCAGCAGCTTCTCTAGCGGCCACTCGGAAGCTTTCTTT. Amino acid sequence: CASSFSSGHSEAFF.

The chain employs TRBV7-2 and TRBJ2-1; 7 nucleotides agree with TRBD2. V was clipped by 5 bases and J by 12 bases; unmatched bases: 16. The CDR3 loop spans 15 amino acids. CDR1 SGHTA and CDR2 FQGNSA come from the germline V gene. DNA of the CDR3: TGTGCCAGCAGCGACGGAAGCGGGACCCCCTTAAGGCAGTTCTTC. Protein: CASSDGSGTPLRQFF.

The chain links TRBV18 to TRBJ1-3; TRBD1 aligns across 7 bases. This CDR3 is 15 amino acids long. The germline V gene has CDR1 KGHSH and CDR2 LQKENI. V gave up 0 bases and J gave up 4 bases; unmatched junction bases: 3. This chain's CDR3 is CASSPPWDSGNTIYF. Here the CDR3 DNA reads TGTGCCAGCTCACCACCTTGGGACAGCGGAAACACCATATATTTT.

The gene calls are TRBV27 and TRBJ2-1; 8 bases are shared with TRBD1. Germline V gives CDR1 MNHEY, CDR2 SMNVEV (reference sequence). This CDR3 has 16 amino acids. With V trimmed by 2 bases and J by 6 bases, 9 bases remained unmatched. DNA of the CDR3: TGTGCCAGCAGTTTACCGCCCTGGGACAGGTTCAATGAGCAGTTCTTC. Amino acids: CASSLPPWDRFNEQFF.

The rearrangement links TRBV7-2 to TRBJ1-2; D gene ambiguous. The germline V and J ends were trimmed by 1 base and 8 bases, with 17 bases remaining between them. This CDR3 is 15 amino acids long. CDR1 SGHTA and CDR2 FQGNSA come from the germline V gene. The CDR3 sequence is CASSLVYVGPRGYTF. CDR3 bases: TGTGCCAGCAGCTTAGTATATGTGGGCCCACGCGGCTACACCTTC.

The V call is TRBV28, the J call TRBJ1-2, with 7 nucleotides matching TRBD1. The germline V gene encodes CDR1 MDHEN and CDR2 SYDVKM. The CDR3 has 15 amino acids. The junction had 16 bases not matched to a gene; V was cut back by 4 bases and J by 11 bases. CDR3 DNA: TGTGCCAGCAGTTCATCCCCGGGACAGAACCCACCATACACCTTC. Translated, it gives CASSSSPGQNPPYTF.

This clone was recorded only once. This chain joins TRBV19 and TRBJ2-1; the match to TRBD1 covers 8 bases. Losses at the gene ends were 6 bases for V and 7 bases for J; bases not matched to a gene: 8. CDR1 and CDR2 from the germline V gene are LNHDA and SQIVND (reference sequence). The CDR3 totals 14 residues. The CDR3 DNA reads TGTGCCAGTAGCCCCGACAGGGGCGTTAATGAGCAGTTCTTC. This translates into CASSPDRGVNEQFF.

This clone was observed a single time. This chain links TRBV5-1 with TRBJ1-6; 7 bases fit TRBD1. Germline loops: CDR1 SGHRS, CDR2 YFSETQ. The CDR3 sequence is 16 residues long. The J segment lost 7 bases and the V segment lost 4 bases, leaving 11 bases of the junction unmatched. This chain's CDR3 is CASSAEAGTDNSPLHF. In DNA, the CDR3 is TGCGCCAGCAGCGCGGAGGCCGGGACAGACAATTCACCCCTCCACTTT.

V gene TRBV6-5 combines with J gene TRBJ2-7, with TRBD1 identical over 9 bases. CDR1 and CDR2 (germline): MNHEY, SVGAGI. After removal of 10 bases from V and 4 bases from J, the junction contained 2 bases not matched to a gene. This CDR3 region has 11 residues. CDR3 in DNA: TGTGCCACCGGGACAGGGTACGAGCAGTACTTC. Amino acid sequence: CATGTGYEQYF.

This chain joins TRBV6-5 and TRBJ2-2; D possibly corresponds to TRBD2 (6 bases). The CDR3 runs 15 residues. With 4 bases removed from V and 6 bases from J, the gap between germline ends came to 15 bases. CDR1 is MNHEY and CDR2 is SVGAGI in the germline V gene. CDR3 region: CASSSRDSGPGELFF. The CDR3 DNA sequence: TGTGCCAGCAGTTCCCGGGACTCAGGGCCCGGGGAGCTGTTTTTT.

This chain uses TRBV18 with TRBJ2-2; 9 bases are shared with TRBD2. This CDR3 has 16 amino acids. The trim removed 2 bases at V and 1 base at J, leaving 2 bases unmatched. Germline values: CDR1 KGHSH, CDR2 LQKENI. The CDR3 DNA follows: TGTGCCAGCTCACCATTACTAGCGGGGAACACCGGGGAGCTGTTTTTT. It translates to CASSPLLAGNTGELFF.

The V call is TRBV29-1, the J call TRBJ1-5; the D gene is possibly TRBD1 (5 bases). The CDR3 consists of 13 residues. CDR1 and CDR2 (germline): SQVTM, ANQGSEA. Between the trimmed V and J ends, which lost 4 bases and 3 bases, there was a span of 10 bases. The CDR3 sequence: CSVASQVNQPQHF. CDR3 DNA: TGCAGCGTTGCCTCACAGGTCAATCAGCCCCAGCATTTT. Based on the CDR3 plus reference TRBV29-1 and TRBJ1-5, the full variable domain is SAVISQKPSRDICQRGTSLTIQCQVDSQVTMMFWYRQQPGQSLTLIATANQGSEATYESGFVIDKFPISRPNLTFSTLTVSNMSPEDSSIYLCSVASQVNQPQHFGDGTRLSIL.

This clone was detected a few times. This chain links TRBV19 with TRBJ2-1, with unresolved D. The germline V gene encodes CDR1 LNHDA and CDR2 SQIVND (reference sequence). This CDR3 spans 12 amino acids. Trimming removed 3 bases from V and 6 bases from J, with 6 bases in between. The CDR3 DNA is TGTGCCAGTAGTATGCAGGTCAATGAGCAGTTCTTC. Translated, it gives CASSMQVNEQFF.

This chain connects TRBV4-3 to TRBJ2-3; D possibly corresponds to TRBD1 (5 bases). CDR1 and CDR2 (germline): LGHNA, YSLEER. The CDR3 covers 13 residues. V lost 0 bases to trimming and J lost 5 bases, with 6 bases between them. CDR3 amino acids: CASSQDRGDTQYF. In DNA form, the CDR3 reads TGCGCCAGCAGCCAAGATAGGGGAGATACGCAGTATTTT.

This chain links TRBV28 with TRBJ1-3; D is uncertain. This CDR3 comprises 14 residues. Germline loops: CDR1 MDHEN, CDR2 SYDVKM. Trimming stripped 6 bases from V and 0 bases from J, with 9 bases between. CDR3 nucleotides: TGTGCCAGCAGACTTCTCAACTCTGGAAACACCATATATTTT. Its translation: CASRLLNSGNTIYF.

The rearrangement uses TRBV5-1 and TRBJ2-1, with TRBD2 matching 9 bases. The CDR3 loop spans 16 amino acids. Germline CDR1 SGHRS, CDR2 YFSETQ. V gave up 2 bases and J gave up 6 bases; unmatched junction bases: 9. The CDR3 here is CASSFLPSGESNEQFF. DNA of the CDR3: TGCGCCAGCAGCTTCCTCCCTAGCGGGGAGAGCAATGAGCAGTTCTTC.

This clone was seen a few times. The chain uses TRBV27 and TRBJ2-2, with D uncertain. V dropped 3 bases and J dropped 0 bases, with 11 bases sitting between them. The CDR3 extends over 16 amino acids. CDR1 and CDR2 from the germline V gene are MNHEY and SMNVEV (reference sequence). CDR3 protein: CASSLTPAPNTGELFF. In DNA form, the CDR3 reads TGTGCCAGCAGTTTGACTCCGGCTCCGAACACCGGGGAGCTGTTTTTT.

The chain recombines TRBV7-6 with TRBJ2-2; 11 nucleotides line up with TRBD1. The CDR3 length is 15 residues. After removal of 3 bases from V and 8 bases from J, the junction contained 5 bases not matched to a gene. Germline V CDR1 and CDR2: SGHVS, FNYEAQ. The CDR3 nucleotides read TGTGCCAGCAGCTTGGACAGGGGGCGCGAGGGGGAGCTGTTTTTT. Its protein is CASSLDRGREGELFF.

V and J are TRBV15 and TRBJ2-5, with D possibly TRBD2 on 6 matching bases. V was shortened by 6 bases and J by 5 bases, with 19 bases between the two germline ends. This CDR3 spans 15 amino acids. Germline-derived CDR1 and CDR2 are LNHNV and YYDKDF (reference sequence). CDR3 DNA sequence: TGTGCCACCAGATCCGATAGGAGGGGACGGGAGACCCAGTACTTC. It specifies CATRSDRRGRETQYF.